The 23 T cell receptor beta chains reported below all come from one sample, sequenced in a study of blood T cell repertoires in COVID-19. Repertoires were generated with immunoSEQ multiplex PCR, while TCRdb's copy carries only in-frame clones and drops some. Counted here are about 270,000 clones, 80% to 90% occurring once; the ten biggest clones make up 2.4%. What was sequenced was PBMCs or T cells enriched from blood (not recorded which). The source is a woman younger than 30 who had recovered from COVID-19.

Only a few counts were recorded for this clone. CDR3 protein: CASSLWGTGRGSYEQYF. CDR3 nucleotide sequence: TGTGCCAGCAGCTTATGGGGTACAGGGAGGGGCTCCTACGAGCAGTACTTC. The gene calls are TRBV7-8 and TRBJ2-7, with a weak D call TRBD2 (7 bases). The CDR3 is made up of 17 amino acids. Germline CDR1 and CDR2: SGHVS and FQNEAQ. V lost 2 bases, J lost 0 bases, and 17 bases lay in between. Full variable domain (outside the CDR3, taken from reference TRBV7-8 and TRBJ2-7): GAGVSQSPRYKVAKRGQDVALRCDPISGHVSLFWYQQALGQGPEFLTYFQNEAQLDKSGLPSDRFFAERPEGSVSTLKIQRTQQEDSAVYLCASSLWGTGRGSYEQYFGPGTRLTVT.

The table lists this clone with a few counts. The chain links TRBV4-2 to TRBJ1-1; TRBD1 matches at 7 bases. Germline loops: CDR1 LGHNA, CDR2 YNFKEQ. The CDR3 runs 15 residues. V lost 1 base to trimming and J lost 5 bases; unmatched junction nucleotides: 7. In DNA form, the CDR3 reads TGTGCCAGCAGCCAAGGACAGGGTACGGGGACTGAAGCTTTCTTT. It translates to CASSQGQGTGTEAFF.

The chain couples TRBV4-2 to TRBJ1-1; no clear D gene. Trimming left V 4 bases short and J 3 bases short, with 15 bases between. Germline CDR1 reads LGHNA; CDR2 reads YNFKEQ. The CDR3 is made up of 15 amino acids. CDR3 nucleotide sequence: TGTGCCAGCAGCCCCCCTTGGGGAGAGGACACTGAAGCTTTCTTT. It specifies CASSPPWGEDTEAFF.

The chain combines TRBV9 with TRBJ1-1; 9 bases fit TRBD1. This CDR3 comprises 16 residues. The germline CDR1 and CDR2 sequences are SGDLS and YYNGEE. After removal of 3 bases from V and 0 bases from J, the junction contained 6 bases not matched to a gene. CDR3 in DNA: TGTGCCAGCAGCGAGGGGACAGGGACCCTGAACACTGAAGCTTTCTTT. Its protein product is CASSEGTGTLNTEAFF.

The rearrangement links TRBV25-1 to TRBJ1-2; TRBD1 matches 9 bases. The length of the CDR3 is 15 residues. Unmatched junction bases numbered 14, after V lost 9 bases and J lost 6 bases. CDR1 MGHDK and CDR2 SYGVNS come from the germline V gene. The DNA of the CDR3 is TGTGCCAGTAGCCGCTCGGGACAGGGACAAAATGGCTACACCTTC. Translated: CASSRSGQGQNGYTF.

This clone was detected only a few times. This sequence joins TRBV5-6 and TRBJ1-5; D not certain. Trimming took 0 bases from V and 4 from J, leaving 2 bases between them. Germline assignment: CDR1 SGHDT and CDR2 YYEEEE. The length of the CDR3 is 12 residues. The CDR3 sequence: CASSLANQPQHF. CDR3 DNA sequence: TGTGCCAGCAGCTTGGCTAATCAGCCCCAGCATTTT.

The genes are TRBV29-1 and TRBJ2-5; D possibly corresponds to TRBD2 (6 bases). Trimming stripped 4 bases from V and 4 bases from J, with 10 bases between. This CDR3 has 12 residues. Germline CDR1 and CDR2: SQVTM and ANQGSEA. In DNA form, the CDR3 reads TGCAGCGTTGTGGCGGGGTCAGAGACCCAGTACTTC. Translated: CSVVAGSETQYF.

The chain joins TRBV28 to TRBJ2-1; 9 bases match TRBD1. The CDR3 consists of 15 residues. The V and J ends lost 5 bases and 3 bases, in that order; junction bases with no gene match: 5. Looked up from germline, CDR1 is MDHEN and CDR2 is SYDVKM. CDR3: CASSAPGQGYNEQFF. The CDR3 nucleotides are TGTGCCAGCAGTGCTCCGGGACAGGGCTACAATGAGCAGTTCTTC.

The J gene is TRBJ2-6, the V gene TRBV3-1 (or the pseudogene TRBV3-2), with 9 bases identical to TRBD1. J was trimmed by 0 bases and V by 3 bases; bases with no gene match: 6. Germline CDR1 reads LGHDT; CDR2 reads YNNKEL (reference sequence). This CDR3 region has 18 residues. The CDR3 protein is CASSHTGGLFSGANVLTF. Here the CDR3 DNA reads TGTGCCAGCAGCCATACAGGGGGCCTCTTCTCTGGGGCCAACGTCCTGACTTTC.

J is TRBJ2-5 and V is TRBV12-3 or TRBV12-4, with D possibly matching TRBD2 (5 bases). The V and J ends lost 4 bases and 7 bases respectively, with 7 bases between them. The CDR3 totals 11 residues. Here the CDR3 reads CASSSEGTQYF. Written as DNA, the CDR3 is TGTGCCAGCAGTTCAGAGGGGACCCAGTACTTC.

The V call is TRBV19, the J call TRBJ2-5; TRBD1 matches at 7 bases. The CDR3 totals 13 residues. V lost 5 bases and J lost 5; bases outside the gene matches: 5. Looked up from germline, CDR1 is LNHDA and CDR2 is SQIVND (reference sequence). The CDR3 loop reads CASSFNRGETQYF. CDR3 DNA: TGTGCCAGTAGTTTCAACAGGGGTGAGACCCAGTACTTC.

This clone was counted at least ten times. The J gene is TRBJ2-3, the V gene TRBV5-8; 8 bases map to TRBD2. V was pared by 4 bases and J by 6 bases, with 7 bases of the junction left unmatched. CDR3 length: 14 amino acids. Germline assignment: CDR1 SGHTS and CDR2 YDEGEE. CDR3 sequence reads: CASSGSGGADTQYF. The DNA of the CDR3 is TGTGCCAGCAGCGGGTCCGGGGGGGCGGATACGCAGTATTTT.

The CDR3 region is CASSHSDYEQYF. DNA for the CDR3: TGTGCCAGCAGCCACTCAGACTACGAGCAGTACTTC. The V call is TRBV3-1 (or the pseudogene TRBV3-2), the J call TRBJ2-7; D uncertain. The CDR3 spans 12 residues. The germline V gene encodes CDR1 LGHDT and CDR2 YNNKEL (reference sequence). Trimming shortened V by 3 bases and J by 3 bases, and 6 bases separated the two germline ends.

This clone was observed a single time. Here the CDR3 reads CASSEAQGLDGYTF. CDR3 sequence (DNA): TGTGCCAGCAGTGAGGCACAGGGTCTAGATGGCTACACCTTC. The chain couples TRBV2 to TRBJ1-2; D is possibly TRBD1 (6 bases). With 3 bases removed from V and 6 bases from J, the gap between germline ends came to 14 bases. Germline values: CDR1 SNHLY, CDR2 FYNNEI. The CDR3 runs 14 residues.

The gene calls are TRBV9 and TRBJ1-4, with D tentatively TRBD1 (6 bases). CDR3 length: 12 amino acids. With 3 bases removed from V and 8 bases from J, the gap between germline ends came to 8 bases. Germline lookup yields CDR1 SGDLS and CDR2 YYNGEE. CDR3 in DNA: TGTGCCAGCAGCGGCGACAGGGAAAAACTGTTTTTT. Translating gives CASSGDREKLFF.

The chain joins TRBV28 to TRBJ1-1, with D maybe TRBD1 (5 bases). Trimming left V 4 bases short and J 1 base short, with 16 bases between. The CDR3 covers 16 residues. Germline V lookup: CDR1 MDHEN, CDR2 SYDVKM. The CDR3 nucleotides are TGTGCCAGCAGTTATGACCAACTCGGGGGGAACACTGAAGCTTTCTTT. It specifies CASSYDQLGGNTEAFF.

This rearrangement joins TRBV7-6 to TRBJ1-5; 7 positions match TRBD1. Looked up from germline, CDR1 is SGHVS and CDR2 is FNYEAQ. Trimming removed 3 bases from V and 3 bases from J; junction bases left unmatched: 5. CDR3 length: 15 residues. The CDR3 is CASSLGTAFNQPQHF. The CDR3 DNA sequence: TGTGCCAGCAGCTTGGGGACAGCCTTCAATCAGCCCCAGCATTTT.

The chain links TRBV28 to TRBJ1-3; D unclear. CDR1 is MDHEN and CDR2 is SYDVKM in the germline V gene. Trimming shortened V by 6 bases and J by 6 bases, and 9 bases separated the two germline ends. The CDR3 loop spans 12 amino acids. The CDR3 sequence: CASRVEENTIYF. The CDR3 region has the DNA TGTGCCAGCAGGGTAGAGGAAAACACCATATATTTT.

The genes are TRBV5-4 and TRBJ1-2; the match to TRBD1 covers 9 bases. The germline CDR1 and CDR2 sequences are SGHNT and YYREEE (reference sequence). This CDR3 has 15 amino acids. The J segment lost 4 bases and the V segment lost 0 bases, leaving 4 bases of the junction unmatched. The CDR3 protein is CASSLARTGVYGYTF. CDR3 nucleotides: TGTGCCAGCAGCTTGGCCCGGACAGGGGTCTATGGCTACACCTTC. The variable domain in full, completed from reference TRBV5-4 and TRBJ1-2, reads ETGVTQSPTHLIKTRGQQVTLRCSSQSGHNTVSWYQQALGQGPQFIFQYYREEENGRGNFPPRFSGLQFPNYSSELNVNALELDDSALYLCASSLARTGVYGYTFGSGTRLTVV.

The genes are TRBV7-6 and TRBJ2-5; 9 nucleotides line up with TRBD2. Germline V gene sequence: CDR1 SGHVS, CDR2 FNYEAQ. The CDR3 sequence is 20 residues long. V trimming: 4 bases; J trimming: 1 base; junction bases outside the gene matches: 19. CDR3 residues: CASSWRRPGLAKRTQETQYF. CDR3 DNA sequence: TGTGCCAGCAGCTGGCGCAGGCCGGGACTAGCTAAGAGAACCCAAGAGACCCAGTACTTC.

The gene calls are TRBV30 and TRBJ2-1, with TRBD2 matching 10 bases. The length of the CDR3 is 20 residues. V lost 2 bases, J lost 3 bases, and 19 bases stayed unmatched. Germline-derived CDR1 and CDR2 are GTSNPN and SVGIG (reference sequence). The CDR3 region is CAWSPGIGSGVAGGYNEQFF. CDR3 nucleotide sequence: TGTGCCTGGAGTCCGGGGATCGGATCAGGGGTAGCGGGGGGCTACAATGAGCAGTTCTTC.

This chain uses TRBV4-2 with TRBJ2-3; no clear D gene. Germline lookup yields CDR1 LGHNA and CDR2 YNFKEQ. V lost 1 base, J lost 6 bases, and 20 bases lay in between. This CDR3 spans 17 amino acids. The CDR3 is CASSQGVRLGLSDTQYF. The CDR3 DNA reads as TGTGCCAGCAGCCAAGGGGTAAGGCTAGGTCTTTCCGATACGCAGTATTTT.

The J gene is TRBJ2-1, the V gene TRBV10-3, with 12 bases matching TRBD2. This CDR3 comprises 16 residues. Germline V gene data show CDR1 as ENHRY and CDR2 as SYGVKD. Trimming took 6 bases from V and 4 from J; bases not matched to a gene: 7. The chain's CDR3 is CAIRHLLAGGYNEQFF. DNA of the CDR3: TGTGCCATCAGGCACCTTCTAGCGGGGGGGTACAATGAGCAGTTCTTC.